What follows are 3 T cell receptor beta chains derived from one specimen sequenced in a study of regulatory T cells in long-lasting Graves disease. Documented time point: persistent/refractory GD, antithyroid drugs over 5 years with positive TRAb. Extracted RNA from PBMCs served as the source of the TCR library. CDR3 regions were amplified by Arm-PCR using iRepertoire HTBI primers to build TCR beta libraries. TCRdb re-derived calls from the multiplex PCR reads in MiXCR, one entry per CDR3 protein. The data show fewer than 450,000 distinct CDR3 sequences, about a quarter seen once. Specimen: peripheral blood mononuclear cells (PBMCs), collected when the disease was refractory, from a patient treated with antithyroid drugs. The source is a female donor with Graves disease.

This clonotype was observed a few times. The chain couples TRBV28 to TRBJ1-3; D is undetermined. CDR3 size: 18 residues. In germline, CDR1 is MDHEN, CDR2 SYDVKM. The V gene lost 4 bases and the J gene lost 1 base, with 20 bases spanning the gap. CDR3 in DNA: TGTGCCAGCAGTTCTCTGTCCTTGGTTCATAGATCTGGAAACACCATATATTTT. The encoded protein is CASSSLSLVHRSGNTIYF.

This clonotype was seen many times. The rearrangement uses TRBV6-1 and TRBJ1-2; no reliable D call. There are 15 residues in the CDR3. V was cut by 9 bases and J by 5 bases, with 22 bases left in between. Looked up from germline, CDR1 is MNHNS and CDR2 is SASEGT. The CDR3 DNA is TGTGCCAGTAACCTCAGGCCATCAGGAGGATATGGCTACACCTTC. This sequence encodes CASNLRPSGGYGYTF.

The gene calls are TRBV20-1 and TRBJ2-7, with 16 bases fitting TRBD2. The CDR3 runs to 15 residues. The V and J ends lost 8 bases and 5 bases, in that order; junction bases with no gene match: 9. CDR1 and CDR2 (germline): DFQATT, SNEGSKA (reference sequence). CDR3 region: CSPKPGTSGRDEQYF. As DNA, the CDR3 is TGCAGTCCAAAGCCCGGGACTAGCGGGAGGGACGAGCAGTACTTC.